This T cell receptor beta chain is drawn from a study of blood T cells in healthy people across ages. Alongside a J-beta primer mix, a sample-barcoded 5' primer served in a second PCR lasting about 7 to 12 cycles. TCRdb recomputed calls from the 5' RACE reads with MiXCR, one row per CDR3 protein. In the table there are about 780,000 distinct CDR3 sequences, 35% to 60% of which are singletons. Germline V gene sequence: CDR1 MNHEY, CDR2 SMNVEV (reference sequence). The CDR3 is made up of 17 amino acids. V gave up 3 bases and J gave up 2 bases, with 20 bases separating them. The rearrangement joins TRBV27 to TRBJ2-7; no reliable D call. The receptor's source is an elderly man in good health. Sequenced input: blood. The CDR3: CASSFSPPGLGTYEQYF. The CDR3, as DNA: TGTGCCAGCAGTTTTTCCCCCCCGGGCTTGGGAACCTACGAGCAGTACTTC.